These T cell receptor beta chains were read from a single sample in a study of regulatory T cells in long-lasting Graves disease. TCRdb re-derived calls from the multiplex PCR reads in MiXCR, one entry per CDR3 protein. The sample yields hundreds of thousands of distinct CDR3 sequences, 30% seen once. The sample consisted of peripheral blood mononuclear cells (PBMCs), taken when the disease was refractory, from a patient treated with antithyroid drugs. These receptors all come from a female donor with Graves disease. CDR3s leave out the opening cysteine and the closing phenylalanine or tryptophan.

v_call	j_call	cdr3_aa
TRBV7-3	TRBJ2-4	ASSSKGGGAKNIQY
TRBV10-3	TRBJ2-3	AISESQQGRSDTQY
TRBV28	TRBJ1-4	AGRRVPGQGATNEKLF
TRBV7-9	TRBJ1-4	ASSRGTGAEKLF
TRBV12-3/TRBV12-4	TRBJ1-1	ASSQRGRPGAF
TRBV28	TRBJ2-2	ASSSTSGRGTGELF
TRBV11-2	TRBJ2-1	ASSLEGPRNEQF
TRBV28	TRBJ1-5	ASSLWRGQGLNQPQH
TRBV28	TRBJ2-3	ASSQTKDTQY
TRBV15	TRBJ1-4	ATSRVGRGNEKLF
TRBV6-1	TRBJ2-3	ASSVLTSGRAFPTTDTQY
TRBV6-1	TRBJ1-2	ASGSQGARENYGYT
TRBV5-1	TRBJ2-4	ASSLGDRPENIQY
TRBV3-1	TRBJ2-7	ASSQPAGEQY
TRBV12-3/TRBV12-4	TRBJ1-5	ASSLTGNSNQLQH
TRBV27	TRBJ1-2	ASSLSDINYGYT
TRBV6-1	TRBJ2-7	ASSELPGRIYEQY
TRBV2	TRBJ1-2	ASIPQGVYYGYT
TRBV3-1	TRBJ2-7	ASSQDQAGPPYEQY
TRBV5-1	TRBJ2-1	ASSLLAGGDLGQF
TRBV7-9	TRBJ2-7	ASSLDETSGSHEQY
TRBV5-1	TRBJ2-5	ASSINQETQY
TRBV12-3/TRBV12-4	TRBJ1-6	ASSPSGQTNSPLH
TRBV30	TRBJ2-7	AWRQGAREQY
TRBV28	TRBJ1-1	ASSLGQGDTEAF
TRBV2	TRBJ1-4	ASSEENRPSNV
TRBV20-1	TRBJ2-5	SAGGLAGSQETQY
TRBV6-1	TRBJ2-6	ASSLGDAGANVLT
TRBV7-9	TRBJ1-5	ASSLAGNGGQPQH
TRBV4-1	TRBJ1-5	ASSPEQFGNQPQH
TRBV7-9	TRBJ2-7	ASSLLAASYEQY
TRBV9	TRBJ1-2	ASNQGSDYGYT
TRBV5-6	TRBJ2-2	ASSFRSGGELF
TRBV5-1	TRBJ1-1	ASSLKGFTEAF
TRBV3-1	TRBJ2-7	ASSQAFSSYEQY
TRBV5-1	TRBJ2-7	ASSSPGRGRYEQY
TRBV27	TRBJ2-5	ASSSRTVKEETQY
TRBV29-1	TRBJ1-2	SVEDLGRSYGYT
TRBV5-1	TRBJ2-2	ASSVTGELF
TRBV28	TRBJ1-3	ASSLLDRGAGNTMY
TRBV19	TRBJ2-7	ASSTQGASHEQY
TRBV7-3	TRBJ1-1	ASTLVPTRQGVPEAF
TRBV28	TRBJ2-7	ASSSGAPSGYEQY
TRBV20-1	TRBJ2-3	SAPIRTSGNTDTQY
TRBV30	TRBJ2-7	AWRATGGYEQY
TRBV30	TRBJ2-1	AWSVQEGEQF
TRBV7-9	TRBJ2-2	AIELTGTRQTGELF
TRBV19	TRBJ1-2	ASITGDYGYT
TRBV11-1	TRBJ2-2	ASSLVKGGTGELF
TRBV7-6	TRBJ2-7	ASGLVVAGEQY
TRBV6-2/TRBV6-3	TRBJ2-7	ASSRATPLSEQY
TRBV7-3	TRBJ2-5	ASRFRWDQETQY
TRBV6-2/TRBV6-3	TRBJ2-1	ASNLQGGTSVYNEQF